These T cell receptor beta chains were read from a single sample in a study of T cell responses to AZD1222 COVID-19 vaccine. Some clones are missing from TCRdb's copy, which holds only in-frame ones; the method was immunoSEQ multiplex PCR. Found here are 150,000 to 200,000 clones, approximately 94% of them singletons; the top ten hold about 9.2%. Sequencing used peripheral blood, obtained on day 0 of AZD1222 vaccination. Source of these receptors: an adult in good health. The CDR3 runs from the conserved cysteine through the conserved F or W.

J,V,length,CDR3
TRBJ2-7,TRBV30,19,CAWSKGWGLLADQRGEQYF
TRBJ2-5,TRBV23-1,12,CASSRREETQYF
TRBJ2-7,TRBV6-5,15,CASSYGGTGSHEQYF
TRBJ1-4,TRBV4-1,12,CASSRLSEKLFF
TRBJ1-2,TRBV7-2,14,CASSLAPGVYGYTF
TRBJ1-5,TRBV19,14,CASSYQRGNQPQHF
TRBJ1-1,TRBV6-2/TRBV6-3,16,CASSYSRVRGETEAFF
TRBJ1-2,TRBV30,13,CAWSEQGNYGYTF
TRBJ2-5,TRBV14,18,CASSQAPWTSGQKETQYF
TRBJ2-1,TRBV6-2/TRBV6-3,15,CATSLSGIGGNEQFF
TRBJ2-2,TRBV2,13,CASSLVNTGELFF
TRBJ1-5,TRBV7-8,14,CATNPQGRSQPQHF
TRBJ2-7,TRBV27,18,CASSPSRGTSGNSYEQYF
TRBJ1-2,TRBV2,13,CASSPGTAYGYTF
TRBJ1-4,TRBV9,15,CASSPSAGRNEKLFF
TRBJ2-7,TRBV5-1,13,CASSLTVSYEQYF
TRBJ1-4,TRBV4-2,13,CASSQEMGEKLFF
TRBJ1-3,TRBV28,15,CASTYTGNRRNTIYF
TRBJ1-1,TRBV11-2,15,CASGPGGFMNTEAFF
TRBJ1-1,TRBV29-1,13,CSVDPQKNTEAFF
TRBJ1-2,TRBV6-4,12,CASPGGESGYTF
TRBJ2-2,TRBV5-4,15,CASSLSMGVGGELFF
TRBJ1-2,TRBV24-1,13,CATSEFQGYGYTF
TRBJ2-7,TRBV5-1,14,CASSPGQGGYEQYF
TRBJ1-1,TRBV7-9,14,CASSPTAMNTEAFF
TRBJ1-1,TRBV6-1,13,CASSERDNTEAFF
TRBJ1-2,TRBV7-9,16,CASSLAFPRGLRGYTF
TRBJ2-1,TRBV6-4,14,CASWWGQGCNEQFF
TRBJ2-3,TRBV29-1,14,CSVEGSGSTDTQYF
TRBJ1-1,TRBV28,13,CASRSAGRDEAFF
TRBJ2-7,TRBV27,14,CASSQGGGFYEQYF
TRBJ2-7,TRBV19,12,CASSTRDSEQYF
TRBJ1-2,TRBV6-4,15,CASSVGTGENYGYTF
TRBJ2-3,TRBV5-4,15,CASSLAGENTDTQYF
TRBJ2-1,TRBV11-2,17,CASSSSPGESSYNEQFF
TRBJ2-7,TRBV2,11,CASETGYEQYF
TRBJ2-2,TRBV19,16,CASSIVAGLATGELFF
TRBJ2-7,TRBV10-3,15,CAIRDGQAGVYEQYF
TRBJ1-6,TRBV4-1,16,CASSQDGTGPDSPLHF
TRBJ2-1,TRBV28,16,CASSLSLADNYNEQFF
TRBJ2-5,TRBV25-1,17,CASSEYFWTGEGETQYF
TRBJ2-1,TRBV19,14,CASSFRTGSGEQFF
TRBJ1-1,TRBV25-1,14,CASSKGLMNTEAFF